This TCR beta chain was recovered during a study of Tregs in tolerant kidney transplant recipients. Measured with immunoSEQ multiplex PCR; TCRdb has only the in-frame clones, and not every one. The sample contains around 98,000 clones, over 85% of which appear only once. Study-wide findings and caveats: This study did not directly address biological reproducibility.

Remarks on this clone: The antigen is unknown.

CDR3 size: 15 residues. CDR1 is SGHTA and CDR2 is FQGNSA in the germline V gene. V was cut by 1 base and J by 2 bases, with 10 bases left in between. The origin of this receptor is a human donor who received a combined kidney and bone marrow transplant. V and J are TRBV7-2 and TRBJ2-3; D remains unclear. Sequencing used CD4+ T cells from blood, obtained before the transplant. The CDR3 reads CASSLGLDPTDTQYF. For the CDR3, the DNA is TGTGCCAGCAGCTTAGGTCTAGACCCCACAGATACGCAGTATTTT. The entire variable domain, with the rest obtained from reference TRBV7-2 and TRBJ2-3, is as follows: GAGVSQSPSNKVTEKGKDVELRCDPISGHTALYWYRQSLGQGLEFLIYFQGNSAPDKSGLPSDRFSAERTGGSVSTLTIQRTQQEDSAVYLCASSLGLDPTDTQYFGPGTRLTVL.